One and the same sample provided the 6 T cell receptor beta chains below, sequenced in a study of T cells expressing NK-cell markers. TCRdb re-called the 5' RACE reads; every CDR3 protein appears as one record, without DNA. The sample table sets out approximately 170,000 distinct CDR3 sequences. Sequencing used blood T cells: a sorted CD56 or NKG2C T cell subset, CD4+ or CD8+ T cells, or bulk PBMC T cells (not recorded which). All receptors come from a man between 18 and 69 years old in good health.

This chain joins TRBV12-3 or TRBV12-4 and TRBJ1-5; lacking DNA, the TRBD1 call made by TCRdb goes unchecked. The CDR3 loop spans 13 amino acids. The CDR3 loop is CASTWTEDQPQHF.

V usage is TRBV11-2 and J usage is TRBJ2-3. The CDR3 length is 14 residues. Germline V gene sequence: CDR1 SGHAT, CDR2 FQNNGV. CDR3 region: CAYIDGLSTDTQYF.

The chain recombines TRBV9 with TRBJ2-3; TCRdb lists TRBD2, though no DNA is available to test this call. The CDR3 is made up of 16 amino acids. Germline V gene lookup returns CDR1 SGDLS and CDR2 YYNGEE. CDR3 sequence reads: CASSSSLAGGSDTQYF.

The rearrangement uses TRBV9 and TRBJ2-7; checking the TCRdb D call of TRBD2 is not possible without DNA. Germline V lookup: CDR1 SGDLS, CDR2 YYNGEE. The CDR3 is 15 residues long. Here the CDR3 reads CASSVGQATGSEQYF.

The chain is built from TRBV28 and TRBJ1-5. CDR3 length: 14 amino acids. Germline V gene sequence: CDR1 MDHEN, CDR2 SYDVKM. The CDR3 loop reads CASSTGRSNQPQHF.

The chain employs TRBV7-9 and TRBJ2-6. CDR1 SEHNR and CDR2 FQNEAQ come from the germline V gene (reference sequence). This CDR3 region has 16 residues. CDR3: CASSSNWDSGANVLTF. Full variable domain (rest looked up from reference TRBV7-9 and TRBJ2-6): DTGVSQNPRHKITKRGQNVTFRCDPISEHNRLYWYRQTLGQGPEFLTYFQNEAQLEKSRLLSDRFSAERPKGSFSTLEIQRTEQGDSAMYLCASSSNWDSGANVLTFGAGSRLTVL.